Listed below are T cell receptor beta chains from one sample, sequenced in a study of OX40 agonist ivuxolimab in advanced cancers. TCRdb's copy holds only in-frame clones and misses some; the assay was immunoSEQ multiplex PCR. Of 69,000 or so clones detected, 85% to 90% appear once; the ten largest clones hold roughly 6.1%. The specimen comprised CD4+ or CD8+ T cells sorted from blood, sampled in a trial of the OX40 agonist ivuxolimab. These receptor sequences come from an adult with an advanced solid tumor such as melanoma, head and neck, liver or kidney cancer. The CDR3 runs from the conserved cysteine through the conserved F or W. Each record gives: D gene, J gene, V gene, CDR3 protein. The D gene is left open where the match is weak.

d_gene: NA
j_gene: TRBJ2-1
v_gene: TRBV5-1
CDR3aa: CASSGRRFNEQFF

d_gene: NA
j_gene: TRBJ2-7
v_gene: TRBV5-5
CDR3aa: CASSLDRDIRTYEQYF

d_gene: NA
j_gene: TRBJ2-7
v_gene: TRBV27
CDR3aa: CASSLLPTGSSYEQYF

d_gene: NA
j_gene: TRBJ2-7
v_gene: TRBV5-4
CDR3aa: CASSLDRSIAEQYF

d_gene: NA
j_gene: TRBJ2-7
v_gene: TRBV6-5
CDR3aa: CASSQGTSSYEQYF

d_gene: TRBD1
j_gene: TRBJ2-1
v_gene: TRBV4-1
CDR3aa: CASSLGGQGLNEQFF

d_gene: NA
j_gene: TRBJ2-5
v_gene: TRBV7-2
CDR3aa: CASSLGVGGAMVETQYF

d_gene: NA
j_gene: TRBJ1-1
v_gene: TRBV9
CDR3aa: CASSVSPNTEAFF

d_gene: NA
j_gene: TRBJ1-1
v_gene: TRBV4-3
CDR3aa: CASSQDLNTEAFF

d_gene: NA
j_gene: TRBJ1-4
v_gene: TRBV5-1
CDR3aa: CASSRSLVGGDEKLFF